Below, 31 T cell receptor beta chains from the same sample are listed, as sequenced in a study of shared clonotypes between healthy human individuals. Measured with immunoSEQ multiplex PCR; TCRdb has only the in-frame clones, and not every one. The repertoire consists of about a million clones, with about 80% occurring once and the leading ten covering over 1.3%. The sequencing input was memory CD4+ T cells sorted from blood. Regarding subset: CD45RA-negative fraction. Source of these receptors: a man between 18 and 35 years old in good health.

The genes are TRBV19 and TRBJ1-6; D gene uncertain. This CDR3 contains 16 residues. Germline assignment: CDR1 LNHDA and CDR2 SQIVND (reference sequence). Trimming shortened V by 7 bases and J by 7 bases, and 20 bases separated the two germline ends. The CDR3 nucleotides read TGTGCCAGTAATTCTGGGATTAAGTCCCTAAATTCACCCCTCCACTTT. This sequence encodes CASNSGIKSLNSPLHF.

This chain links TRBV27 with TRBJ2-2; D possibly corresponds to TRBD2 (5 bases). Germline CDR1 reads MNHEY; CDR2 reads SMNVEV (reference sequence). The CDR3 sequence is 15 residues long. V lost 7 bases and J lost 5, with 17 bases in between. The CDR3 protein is CASTQAGTGTGELFF. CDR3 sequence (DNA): TGTGCCAGCACCCAGGCGGGTACGGGAACCGGGGAGCTGTTTTTT.

CDR3 residues: CASSGPRVNYGYTF. CDR3 bases: TGTGCCAGCAGCGGGCCGCGCGTTAACTATGGCTACACCTTC. The rearrangement links TRBV9 to TRBJ1-2, with D uncertain. The CDR3 length is 14 residues. Germline assignment: CDR1 SGDLS and CDR2 YYNGEE. V lost 3 bases to trimming and J lost 1 base, with 10 bases between them.

The CDR3, as DNA: TGTGCCAGCAGTGAAGCGGACAGGGCAGAGACCCAGTACTTC. Translating it yields CASSEADRAETQYF. This chain links TRBV6-1 with TRBJ2-5; 8 positions agree with TRBD1. The CDR3 totals 14 residues. V trimming: 0 bases; J trimming: 4 bases; junction bases outside the gene matches: 1. Germline values: CDR1 MNHNS, CDR2 SASEGT.

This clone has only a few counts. The CDR3 loop reads CSAKEASSGNTIYF. The CDR3 nucleotides are TGCAGCGCGAAAGAGGCAAGCTCTGGAAACACCATATATTTT. The chain uses TRBV29-1 and TRBJ1-3, with no clear D. Germline-derived CDR1 and CDR2 are SQVTM and ANQGSEA. V shed 7 bases and J shed 0 bases, with 13 bases lying between them. The CDR3 is made up of 14 amino acids.

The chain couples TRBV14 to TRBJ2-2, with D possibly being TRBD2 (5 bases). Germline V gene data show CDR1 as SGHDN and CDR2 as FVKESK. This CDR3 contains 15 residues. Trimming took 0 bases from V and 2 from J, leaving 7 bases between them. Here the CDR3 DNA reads TGTGCCAGCAGCCAAGACGGACTCAACACCGGGGAGCTGTTTTTT. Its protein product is CASSQDGLNTGELFF.

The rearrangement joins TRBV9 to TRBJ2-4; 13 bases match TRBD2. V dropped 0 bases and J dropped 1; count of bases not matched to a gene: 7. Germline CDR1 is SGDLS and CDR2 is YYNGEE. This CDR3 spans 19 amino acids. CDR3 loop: CASSVDGLAGEGAKNIQYF. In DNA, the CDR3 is TGTGCCAGCAGCGTAGACGGACTAGCGGGAGAGGGGGCCAAAAACATTCAGTACTTC.

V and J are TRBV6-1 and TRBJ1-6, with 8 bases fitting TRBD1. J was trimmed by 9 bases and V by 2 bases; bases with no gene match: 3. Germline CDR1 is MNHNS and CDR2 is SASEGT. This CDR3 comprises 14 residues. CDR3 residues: CASSENRGSSPLHF. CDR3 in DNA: TGTGCCAGCAGTGAAAACAGGGGGTCTTCACCCCTCCACTTT.

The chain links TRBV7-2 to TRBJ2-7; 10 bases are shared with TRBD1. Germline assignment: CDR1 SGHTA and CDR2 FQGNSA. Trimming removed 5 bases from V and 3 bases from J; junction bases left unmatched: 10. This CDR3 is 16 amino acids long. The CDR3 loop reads CASSTGLGQGDYEQYF. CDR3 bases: TGTGCCAGCAGCACCGGTCTCGGACAGGGGGACTACGAGCAGTACTTC.

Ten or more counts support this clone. CDR3 in amino acids: CASSGTGGRYGYTF. The CDR3 nucleotides are TGTGCCAGCAGCGGTACAGGGGGCCGGTATGGCTACACCTTC. The chain employs TRBV2 and TRBJ1-2; 9 bases fit TRBD1. The germline gives CDR1 SNHLY, CDR2 FYNNEI. The CDR3 contains 14 residues. Trimming took 6 bases from V and 5 from J; bases not matched to a gene: 7.

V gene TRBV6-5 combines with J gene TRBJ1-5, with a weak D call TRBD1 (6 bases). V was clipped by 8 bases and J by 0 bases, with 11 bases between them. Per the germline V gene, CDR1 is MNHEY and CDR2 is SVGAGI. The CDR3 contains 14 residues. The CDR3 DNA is TGTGCCAGCCCGGGGGACAATAGCAATCAGCCCCAGCATTTT. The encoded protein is CASPGDNSNQPQHF.

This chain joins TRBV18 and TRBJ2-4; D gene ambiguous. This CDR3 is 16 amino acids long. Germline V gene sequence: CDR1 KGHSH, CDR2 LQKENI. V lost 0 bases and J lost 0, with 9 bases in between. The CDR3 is CASSPPGSVAKNIQYF. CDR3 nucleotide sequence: TGTGCCAGCTCACCACCCGGATCGGTAGCCAAAAACATTCAGTACTTC.

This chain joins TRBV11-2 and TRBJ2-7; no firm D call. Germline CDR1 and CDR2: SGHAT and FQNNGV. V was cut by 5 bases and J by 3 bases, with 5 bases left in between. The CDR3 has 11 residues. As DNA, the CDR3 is TGTGCCAGCAGCCACCTCTACGAGCAGTACTTC. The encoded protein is CASSHLYEQYF.

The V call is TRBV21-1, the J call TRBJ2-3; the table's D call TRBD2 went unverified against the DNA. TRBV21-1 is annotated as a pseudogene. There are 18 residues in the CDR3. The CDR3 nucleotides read TGTGCCAGCAGCAATGAGAGACTAGCGGGCCCTAGCACAGATACGCAGTATTTT. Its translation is CASSNERLAGPSTDTQYF.

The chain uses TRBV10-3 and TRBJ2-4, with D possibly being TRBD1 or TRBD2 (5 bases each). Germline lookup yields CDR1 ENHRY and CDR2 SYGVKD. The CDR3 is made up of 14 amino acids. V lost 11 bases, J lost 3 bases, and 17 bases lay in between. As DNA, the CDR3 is TGTGCCGTCTCGCCCGGGACCGACAAAAACATTCAGTACTTC. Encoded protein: CAVSPGTDKNIQYF.

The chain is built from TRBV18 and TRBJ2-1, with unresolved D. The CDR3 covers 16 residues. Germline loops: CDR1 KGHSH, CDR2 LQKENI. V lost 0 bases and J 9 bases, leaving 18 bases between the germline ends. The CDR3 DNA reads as TGTGCCAGCTCACCACCGAGTCCGGTCGAGGCCAGTGAGCAGTTCTTC. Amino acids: CASSPPSPVEASEQFF.

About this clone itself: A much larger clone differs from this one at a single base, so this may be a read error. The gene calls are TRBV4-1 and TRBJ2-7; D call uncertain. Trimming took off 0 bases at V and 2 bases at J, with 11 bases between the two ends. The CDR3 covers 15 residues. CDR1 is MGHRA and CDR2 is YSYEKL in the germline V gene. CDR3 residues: CASSQDRAATYEQYF. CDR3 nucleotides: TGCGCCAGCAGCCAAGATCGGGCAGCTACCTACGAGCAGTACTTC.

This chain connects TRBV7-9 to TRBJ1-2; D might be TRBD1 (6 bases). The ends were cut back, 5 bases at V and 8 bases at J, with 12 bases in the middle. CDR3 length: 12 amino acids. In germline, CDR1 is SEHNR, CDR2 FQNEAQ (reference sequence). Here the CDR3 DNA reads TGTGCCAGCAGCCCATTTGACAGGGGCTACACCTTC. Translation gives CASSPFDRGYTF.

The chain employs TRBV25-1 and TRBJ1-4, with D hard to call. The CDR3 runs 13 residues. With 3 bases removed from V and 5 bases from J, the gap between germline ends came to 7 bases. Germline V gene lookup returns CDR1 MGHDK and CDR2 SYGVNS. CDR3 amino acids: CASSDGVNEKLFF. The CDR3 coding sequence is TGTGCCAGCAGTGACGGGGTAAATGAAAAACTGTTTTTT.

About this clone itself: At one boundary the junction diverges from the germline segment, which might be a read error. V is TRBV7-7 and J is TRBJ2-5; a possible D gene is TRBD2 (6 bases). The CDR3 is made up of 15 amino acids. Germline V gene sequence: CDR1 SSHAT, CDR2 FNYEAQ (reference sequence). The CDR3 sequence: CASSFSGRHQETQYF. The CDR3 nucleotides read TGTGCTAGCAGCTTTAGCGGAAGACACCAAGAGACCCAGTACTTC. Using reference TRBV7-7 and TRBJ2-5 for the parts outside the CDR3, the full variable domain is GAGVSQSPRYKVTKRGQDVTLRCDPISSHATLYWYQQALGQGPEFLTYFNYEAQPDKSGLPSDRFSAERPEGSISTLTIQRTEQRDSAMYRCASSFSGRHQETQYFGPGTRLLVL.

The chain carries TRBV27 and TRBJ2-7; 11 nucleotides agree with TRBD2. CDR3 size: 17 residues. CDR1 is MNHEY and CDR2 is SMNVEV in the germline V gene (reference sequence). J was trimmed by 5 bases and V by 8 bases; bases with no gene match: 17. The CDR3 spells CASSVRLLSGGVDEQYF. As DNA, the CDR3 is TGTGCCAGCTCGGTCCGCCTCCTTAGCGGGGGGGTGGACGAGCAGTACTTC.

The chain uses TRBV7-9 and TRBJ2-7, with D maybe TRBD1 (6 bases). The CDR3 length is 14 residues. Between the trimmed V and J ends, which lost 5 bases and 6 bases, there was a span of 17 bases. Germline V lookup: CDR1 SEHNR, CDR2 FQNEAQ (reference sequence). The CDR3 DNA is TGTGCCAGCAGCATGGACAGCATCACCAGCGAGCAGTACTTC. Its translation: CASSMDSITSEQYF.

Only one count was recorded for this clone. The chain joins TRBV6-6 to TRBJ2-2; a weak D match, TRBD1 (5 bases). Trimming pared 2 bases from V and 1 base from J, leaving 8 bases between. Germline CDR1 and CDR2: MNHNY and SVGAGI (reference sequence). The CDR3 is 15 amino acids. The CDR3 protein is CASSYKGVNTGELFF. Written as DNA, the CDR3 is TGTGCCAGCAGTTACAAAGGGGTGAACACCGGGGAGCTGTTTTTT.

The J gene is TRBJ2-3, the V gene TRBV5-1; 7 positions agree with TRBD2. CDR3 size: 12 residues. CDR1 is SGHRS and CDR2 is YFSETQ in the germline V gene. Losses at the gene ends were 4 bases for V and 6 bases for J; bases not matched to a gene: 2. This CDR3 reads CASSISGDTQYF. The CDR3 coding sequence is TGCGCCAGCAGCATTAGCGGGGATACGCAGTATTTT.

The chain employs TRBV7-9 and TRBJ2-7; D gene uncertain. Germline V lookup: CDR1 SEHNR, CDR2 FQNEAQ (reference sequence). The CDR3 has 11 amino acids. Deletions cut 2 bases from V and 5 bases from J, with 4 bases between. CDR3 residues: CASSLSNEQYF. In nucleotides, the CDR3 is TGTGCCAGCAGCTTATCCAACGAGCAGTACTTC.

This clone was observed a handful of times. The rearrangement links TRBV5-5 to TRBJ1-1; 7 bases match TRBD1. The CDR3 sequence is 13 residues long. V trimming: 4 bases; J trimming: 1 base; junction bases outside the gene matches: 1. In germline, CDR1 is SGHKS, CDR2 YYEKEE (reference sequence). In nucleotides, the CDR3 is TGTGCCAGCAGCGGGGACAGGAACACTGAAGCTTTCTTT. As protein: CASSGDRNTEAFF.

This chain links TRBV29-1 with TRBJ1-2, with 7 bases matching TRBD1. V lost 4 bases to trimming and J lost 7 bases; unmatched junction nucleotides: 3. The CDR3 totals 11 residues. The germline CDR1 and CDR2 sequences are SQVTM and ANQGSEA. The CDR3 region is CSVVRGLGYTF. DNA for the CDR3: TGCAGCGTTGTGAGGGGGCTTGGCTACACCTTC.

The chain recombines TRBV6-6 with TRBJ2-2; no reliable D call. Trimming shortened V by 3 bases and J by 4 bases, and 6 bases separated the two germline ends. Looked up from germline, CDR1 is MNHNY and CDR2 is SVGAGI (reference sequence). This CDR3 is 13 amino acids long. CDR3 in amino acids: CASSYSATGELFF. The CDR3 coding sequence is TGTGCCAGCAGTTATTCAGCCACCGGGGAGCTGTTTTTT.

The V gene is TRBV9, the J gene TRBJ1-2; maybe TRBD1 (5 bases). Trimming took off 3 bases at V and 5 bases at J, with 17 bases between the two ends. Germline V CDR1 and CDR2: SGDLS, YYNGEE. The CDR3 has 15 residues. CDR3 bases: TGTGCCAGCAGCGCTTTGGACGGAGGGACTTATGGCTACACCTTC. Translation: CASSALDGGTYGYTF.

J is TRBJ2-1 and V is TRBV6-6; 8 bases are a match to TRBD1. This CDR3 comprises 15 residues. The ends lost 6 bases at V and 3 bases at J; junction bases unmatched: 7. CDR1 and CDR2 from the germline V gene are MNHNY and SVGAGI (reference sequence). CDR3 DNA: TGTGCCAGCAGAACAGGGGGTTATCTCTACAATGAGCAGTTCTTC. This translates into CASRTGGYLYNEQFF.

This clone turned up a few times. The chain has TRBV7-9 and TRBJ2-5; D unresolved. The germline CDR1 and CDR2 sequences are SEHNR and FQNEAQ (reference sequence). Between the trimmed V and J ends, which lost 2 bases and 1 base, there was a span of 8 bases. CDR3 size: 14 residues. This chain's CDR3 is CASSLRAAQETQYF. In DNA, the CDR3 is TGTGCCAGCAGCTTAAGGGCAGCCCAAGAGACCCAGTACTTC.